This TCR beta chain originates from a study of response to subunit inactivated influenza vaccine. Regarding the study as a whole: Seasonal influenza vaccination, on each occasion, was suggested by the authors to recruit few new T cells.

The length of the CDR3 is 13 residues. Germline V gene lookup returns CDR1 DFQATT and CDR2 SNEGSKA (reference sequence). V was pared by 1 base and J by 7 bases, with 11 bases between. TCRdb analysed the RT-PCR reads with MiXCR anew, one entry per CDR3 protein. The sample records 540,000 or so distinct CDR3 sequences, 10% to 15% being singletons. On this clonotype: The antigen is not known.

The chain links TRBV20-1 to TRBJ2-1, with a possible D match to TRBD1 (5 bases). Material: PBMCs from blood, obtained more than 35 days after vaccination. The receptor comes from a man between 45 and 60 years old who received an inactivated influenza vaccine. The CDR3 region is CSARAGSENEQFF. DNA for the CDR3: TGCAGTGCTAGAGCAGGGTCGGAGAATGAGCAGTTCTTC.